This T cell receptor beta chain derives from a study of blood T cell repertoires in COVID-19. The germline CDR1 and CDR2 sequences are SGHAT and FQNNGV. Trimming pared 6 bases from V and 6 bases from J, leaving 18 bases between. The CDR3 is 15 residues long. Using immunoSEQ multiplex PCR, the repertoire was profiled, and TCRdb retains in-frame clones only, with some absent. The table lists 230,000 or so clones, more than 75% of them singletons. Assignments of participants to cohorts depended upon their own reported clinical history. No more than 2 weeks before study entry, exposed participants had met a case of COVID-19.

This receptor was identified in a woman in her fifties or sixties who had been exposed to COVID-19. The V and J genes are TRBV11-2 and TRBJ1-3; possibly TRBD1 for D (6 bases). Sequencing input: PBMCs or T cells enriched from blood (not recorded which). CDR3 sequence reads: CASSPPRTAQNTIYF. The CDR3 DNA is TGTGCCAGCAGTCCCCCGCGGACAGCCCAAAACACCATATATTTT.